This TCR beta chain was captured by sequencing in a study of cytomegalovirus exposure and HLA in healthy donors. The germline V gene encodes CDR1 MNHEY and CDR2 SMNVEV (reference sequence). This CDR3 contains 15 residues. The J segment lost 2 bases and the V segment lost 5 bases, leaving 6 bases of the junction unmatched. The study ran its PCR with 60 Vbeta and 13 Jbeta primers. The method was immunoSEQ multiplex PCR; TCRdb's version includes in-frame clones alone and lacks a portion of them. The sample carries some 96,000 clones, 70% to 80% recorded once. Source material: PBMCs. The chain joins TRBV27 to TRBJ2-7; the match to TRBD2 covers 10 bases. This clonotype was obtained from a female donor in good health and CMV-seronegative. This CDR3 reads CASSLRAGGPYEQYF. CDR3 sequence (DNA): TGTGCCAGCAGTCTCCGAGCGGGAGGGCCCTACGAGCAGTACTTC.